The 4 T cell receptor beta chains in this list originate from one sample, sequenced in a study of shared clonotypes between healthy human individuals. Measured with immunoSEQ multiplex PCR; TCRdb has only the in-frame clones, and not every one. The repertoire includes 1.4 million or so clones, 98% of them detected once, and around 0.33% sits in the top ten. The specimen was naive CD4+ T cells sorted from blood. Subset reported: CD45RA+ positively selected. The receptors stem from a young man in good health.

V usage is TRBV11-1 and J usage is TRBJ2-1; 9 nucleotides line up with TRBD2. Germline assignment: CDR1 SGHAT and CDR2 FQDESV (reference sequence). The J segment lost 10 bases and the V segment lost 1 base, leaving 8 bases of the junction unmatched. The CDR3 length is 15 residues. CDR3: CASSLDAVAGVEQFF. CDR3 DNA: TGTGCCAGCAGCTTAGATGCGGTAGCGGGAGTCGAGCAGTTCTTC.

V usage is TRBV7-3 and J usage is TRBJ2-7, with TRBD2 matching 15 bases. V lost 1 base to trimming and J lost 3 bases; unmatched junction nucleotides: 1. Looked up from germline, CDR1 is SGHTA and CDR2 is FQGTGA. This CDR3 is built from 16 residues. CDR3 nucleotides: TGTGCCAGCAGCTTAAAGGGACTAGCGGGAGGCTACGAGCAGTACTTC. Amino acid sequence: CASSLKGLAGGYEQYF.

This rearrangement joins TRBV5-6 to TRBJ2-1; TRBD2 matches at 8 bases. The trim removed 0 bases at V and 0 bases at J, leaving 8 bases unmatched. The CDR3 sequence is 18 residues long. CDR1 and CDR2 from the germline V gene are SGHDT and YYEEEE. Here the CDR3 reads CASSLAQGSGSSYNEQFF. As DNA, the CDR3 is TGTGCCAGCAGCTTGGCCCAGGGGAGCGGGAGCTCCTACAATGAGCAGTTCTTC.

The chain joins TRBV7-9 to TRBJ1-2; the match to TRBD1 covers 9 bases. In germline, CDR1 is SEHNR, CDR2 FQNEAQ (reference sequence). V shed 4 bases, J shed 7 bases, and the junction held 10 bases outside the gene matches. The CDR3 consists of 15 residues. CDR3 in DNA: TGTGCCAGCAGCTCCTCCCTACAGGGGGCGCTTGGCTACACCTTC. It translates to CASSSSLQGALGYTF.